This TCR beta chain was sequenced for a study of blood T cell repertoires in COVID-19. The wider study: Samples of COVID-19 (acute and convalescent) were obtained from the United States, Italy and Spain.

CDR1 and CDR2 (germline): MDHEN, SYDVKM. This CDR3 spans 15 amino acids. V dropped 10 bases and J dropped 1; count of bases not matched to a gene: 12. Participants' reported clinical history set cohort assignment. Cohort 3 donors were reported recovered after two negative PCRs, clearance, or symptom resolution. In the original processing: Estimation of nucleated cell counts was performed using reference gene primer amplification. Data came from immunoSEQ multiplex PCR; TCRdb stores just in-frame clones and leaves some out. Clone size and the V and J calls come from that table; the DNA yielded D and trimming. Of about 370,000 clones in the sample, 85% to 90% were seen once.

The source is a man aged 18 to 29 who had recovered from COVID-19. The chain combines TRBV28 with TRBJ1-2; TRBD1 matches 7 bases. The sequencing input was PBMCs or T cells enriched from blood (not recorded which). The CDR3: CAIKTGFFLNYGYTF. The CDR3 coding sequence is TGTGCCATCAAGACAGGGTTTTTTCTTAACTATGGCTACACCTTC.